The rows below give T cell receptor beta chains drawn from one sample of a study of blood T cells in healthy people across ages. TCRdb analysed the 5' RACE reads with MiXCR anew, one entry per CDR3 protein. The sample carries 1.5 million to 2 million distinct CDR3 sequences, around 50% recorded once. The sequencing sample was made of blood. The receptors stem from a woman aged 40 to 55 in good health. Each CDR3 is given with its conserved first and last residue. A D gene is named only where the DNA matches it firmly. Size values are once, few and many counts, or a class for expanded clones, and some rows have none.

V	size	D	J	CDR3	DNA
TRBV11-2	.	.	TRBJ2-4	CASGIDAKNIQYF	TGTGCCAGCGGGATCGACGCCAAAAACATTCAGTACTTC
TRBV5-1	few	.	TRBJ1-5	CASSLAGLGSNQPQHF	TGCGCCAGCAGCTTGGCCGGGCTAGGTAGCAATCAGCCCCAGCATTTT
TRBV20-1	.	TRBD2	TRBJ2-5	CSARRTSGEQYF	TGCAGTGCTAGGCGGACTAGCGGGGAGCAGTACTTC
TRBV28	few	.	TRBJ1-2	CASKTWGDLYGYTF	TGTGCCAGCAAAACTTGGGGGGATCTCTATGGCTACACCTTC
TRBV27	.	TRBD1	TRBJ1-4	CASSLSATGGCKLFF	TGTGCCAGCAGTTTATCCGCGACAGGGGGCTGCAAACTGTTTTTT
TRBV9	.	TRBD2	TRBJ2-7	CASSMLAGSYNEQYF	TGTGCCAGCAGCATGTTAGCGGGGAGCTACAATGAGCAGTACTTC
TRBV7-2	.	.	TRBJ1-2	CASSLEVGRGYTF	TGTGCCAGCAGCTTAGAGGTGGGGCGAGGCTACACCTTC
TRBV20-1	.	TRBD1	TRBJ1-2	CSASRGLSLGYTF	TGCAGTGCTAGTAGGGGGCTTTCTCTTGGCTACACCTTC
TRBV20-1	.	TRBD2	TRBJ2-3	CSAPSGRATQYF	TGCAGTGCTCCTAGCGGCCGGGCGACGCAGTATTTT
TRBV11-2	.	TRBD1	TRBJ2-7	CASSFGQGSKQYF	TGTGCCAGCAGCTTTGGACAGGGTAGCAAGCAGTACTTC
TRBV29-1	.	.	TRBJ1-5	CSVVMTASNQPQHF	TGCAGCGTTGTGATGACAGCCTCCAATCAGCCCCAGCATTTT
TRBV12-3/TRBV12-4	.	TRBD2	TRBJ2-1	CASSFGGGGNEQFF	TGTGCCAGCAGTTTCGGCGGGGGAGGTAATGAGCAGTTCTTC
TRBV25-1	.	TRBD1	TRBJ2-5	CASSEPRGGPETQYF	TGTGCCAGCAGTGAACCCCGAGGGGGCCCGGAGACCCAGTACTTC
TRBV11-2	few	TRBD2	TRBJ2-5	CASSPTRGGQETQYF	TGTGCCAGCAGCCCCACCCGGGGGGGCCAAGAGACCCAGTACTTC
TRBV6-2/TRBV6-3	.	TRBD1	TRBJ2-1	CASSYPGTGQETQFF	TGTGCCAGCAGTTACCCAGGGACAGGCCAAGAGACCCAGTTCTTC